This T cell receptor beta chain was documented in a study of cytomegalovirus exposure and HLA in healthy donors. Overall study findings and caveats: The CMV antigen specificity of a few CMV-associated chains was confirmed through in vitro analysis.

The germline CDR1 and CDR2 sequences are MDHEN and SYDVKM. The V gene lost 8 bases and the J gene lost 0 bases, with 8 bases spanning the gap. The CDR3 is made up of 13 amino acids. The table came from immunoSEQ multiplex PCR; TCRdb's copy has only in-frame clones and leaves some out. This sample has tens of thousands of clones, with under 95% found just once. A word on this clone: The antigen is unknown.

The source of this sequence is a woman aged 18 to 35 in good health and CMV-seronegative. This chain joins TRBV28 and TRBJ1-3; no firm D call. The specimen was PBMCs. DNA for the CDR3: TGTGCCAGCTGGGGAGACTCTGGAAACACCATATATTTT. It encodes CASWGDSGNTIYF.